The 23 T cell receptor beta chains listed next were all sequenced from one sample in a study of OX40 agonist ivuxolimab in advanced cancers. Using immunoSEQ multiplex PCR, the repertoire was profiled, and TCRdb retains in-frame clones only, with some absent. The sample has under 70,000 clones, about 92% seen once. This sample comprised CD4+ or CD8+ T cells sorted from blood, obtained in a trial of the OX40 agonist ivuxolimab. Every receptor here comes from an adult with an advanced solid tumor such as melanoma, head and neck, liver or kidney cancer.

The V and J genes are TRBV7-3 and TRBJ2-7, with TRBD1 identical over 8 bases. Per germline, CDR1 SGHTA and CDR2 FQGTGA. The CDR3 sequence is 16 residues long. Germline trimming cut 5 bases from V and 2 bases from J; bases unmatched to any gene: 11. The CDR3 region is CASSLGMTGATYEQYF. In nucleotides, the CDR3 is TGTGCCAGCAGCCTTGGTATGACAGGGGCGACCTACGAGCAGTACTTC.

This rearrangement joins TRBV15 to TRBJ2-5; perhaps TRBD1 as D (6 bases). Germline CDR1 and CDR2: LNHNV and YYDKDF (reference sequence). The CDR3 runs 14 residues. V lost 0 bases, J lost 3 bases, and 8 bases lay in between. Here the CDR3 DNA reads TGTGCCACCAGCAGAGATCGGACAGAAGAGACCCAGTACTTC. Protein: CATSRDRTEETQYF.

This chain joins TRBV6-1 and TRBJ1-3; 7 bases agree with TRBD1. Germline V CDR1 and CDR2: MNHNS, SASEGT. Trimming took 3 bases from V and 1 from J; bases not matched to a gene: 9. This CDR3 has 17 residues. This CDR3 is CASSDPGQRLSGNTIYF. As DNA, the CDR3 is TGTGCCAGCAGTGACCCGGGACAGAGATTATCTGGAAACACCATATATTTT.

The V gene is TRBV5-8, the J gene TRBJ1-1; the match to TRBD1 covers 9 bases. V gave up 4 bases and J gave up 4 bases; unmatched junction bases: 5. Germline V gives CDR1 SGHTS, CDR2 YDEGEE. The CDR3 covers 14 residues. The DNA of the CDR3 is TGTGCCAGCAGCACGGGACAGGGTGCCACTGAAGCTTTCTTT. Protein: CASSTGQGATEAFF.

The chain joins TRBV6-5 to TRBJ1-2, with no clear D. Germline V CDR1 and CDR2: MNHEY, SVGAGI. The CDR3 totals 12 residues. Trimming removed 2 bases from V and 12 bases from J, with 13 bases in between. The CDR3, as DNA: TGTGCCAGCAGTTACGCGGAGGTGGTGGACACCTTC. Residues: CASSYAEVVDTF.

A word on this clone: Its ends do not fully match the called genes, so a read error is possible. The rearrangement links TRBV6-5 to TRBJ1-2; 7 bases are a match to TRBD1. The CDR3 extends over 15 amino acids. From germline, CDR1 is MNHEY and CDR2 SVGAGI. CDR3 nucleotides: TGTGCCAGCAGTTACTCGCTGGGACAGAACTCTGGCTACACCTTC. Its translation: CASSYSLGQNSGYTF.

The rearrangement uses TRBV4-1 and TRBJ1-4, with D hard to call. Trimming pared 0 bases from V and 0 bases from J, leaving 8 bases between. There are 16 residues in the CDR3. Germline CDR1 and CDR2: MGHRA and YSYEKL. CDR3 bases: TGCGCCAGCAGCCAAGAGAGGATTGCAACTAATGAAAAACTGTTTTTT. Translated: CASSQERIATNEKLFF.

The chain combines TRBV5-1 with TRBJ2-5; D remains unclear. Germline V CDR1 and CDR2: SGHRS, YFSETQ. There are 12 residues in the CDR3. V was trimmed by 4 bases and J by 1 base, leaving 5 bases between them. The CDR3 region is CASSVAQETQYF. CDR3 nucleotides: TGCGCCAGCAGCGTAGCCCAAGAGACCCAGTACTTC.

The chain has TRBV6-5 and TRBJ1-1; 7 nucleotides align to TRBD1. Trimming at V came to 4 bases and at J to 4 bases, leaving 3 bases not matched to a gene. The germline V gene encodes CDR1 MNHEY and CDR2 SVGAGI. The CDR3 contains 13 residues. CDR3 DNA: TGTGCCAGCAGTTTAACAGGGGTCACTGAAGCTTTCTTT. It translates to CASSLTGVTEAFF.

The CDR3 region has the DNA TGTGCCAGCAGTTACGGAATAGAGCAGTTCTTC. This encodes CASSYGIEQFF. The chain couples TRBV6-5 to TRBJ2-1; D is undetermined. The germline CDR1 and CDR2 sequences are MNHEY and SVGAGI. CDR3 length: 11 amino acids. Trimming shortened V by 2 bases and J by 10 bases, and 6 bases separated the two germline ends.

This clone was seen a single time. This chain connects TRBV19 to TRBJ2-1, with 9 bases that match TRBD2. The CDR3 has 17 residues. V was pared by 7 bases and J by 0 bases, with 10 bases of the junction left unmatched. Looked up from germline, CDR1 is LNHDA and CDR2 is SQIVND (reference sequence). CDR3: CASKPSGARSSYNEQFF. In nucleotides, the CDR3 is TGTGCCAGTAAGCCTAGCGGGGCAAGAAGCTCCTACAATGAGCAGTTCTTC.

The CDR3 DNA follows: TGTGCCAGCAGCGCGACAGGCGGGAACACTGAAGCTTTCTTT. This encodes CASSATGGNTEAFF. The rearrangement links TRBV6-1 to TRBJ1-1; weak D call: TRBD1 (6 bases). CDR1 is MNHNS, CDR2 SASEGT, per germline. V dropped 6 bases and J dropped 1 base, with 12 bases sitting between them. The CDR3 is made up of 14 amino acids.

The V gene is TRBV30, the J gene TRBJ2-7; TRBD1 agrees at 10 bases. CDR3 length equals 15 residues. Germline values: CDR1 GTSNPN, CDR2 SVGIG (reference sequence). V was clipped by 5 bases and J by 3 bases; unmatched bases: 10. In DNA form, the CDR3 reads TGTGCCTGGCTACCCCCGGGACAGGGGAACTACGAGCAGTACTTC. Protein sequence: CAWLPPGQGNYEQYF.

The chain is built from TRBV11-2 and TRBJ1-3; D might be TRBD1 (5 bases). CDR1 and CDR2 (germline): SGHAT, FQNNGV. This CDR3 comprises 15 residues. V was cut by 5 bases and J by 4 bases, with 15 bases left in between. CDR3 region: CASSEGPGAGNTIYF. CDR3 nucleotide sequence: TGTGCCAGCAGCGAGGGTCCCGGGGCGGGAAACACCATATATTTT.

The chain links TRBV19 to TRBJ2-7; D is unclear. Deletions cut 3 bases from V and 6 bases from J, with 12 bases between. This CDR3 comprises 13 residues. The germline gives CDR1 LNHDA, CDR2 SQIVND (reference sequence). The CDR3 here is CASSMSSTGEQYF. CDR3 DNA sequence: TGTGCCAGTAGTATGTCGTCTACGGGCGAGCAGTACTTC.

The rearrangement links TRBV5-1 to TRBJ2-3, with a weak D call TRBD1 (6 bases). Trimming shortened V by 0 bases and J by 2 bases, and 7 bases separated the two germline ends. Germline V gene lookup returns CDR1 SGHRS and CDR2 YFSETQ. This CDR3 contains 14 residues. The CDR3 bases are TGCGCCAGCAGCTTGGGACAGGTCACAGATACGCAGTATTTT. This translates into CASSLGQVTDTQYF.

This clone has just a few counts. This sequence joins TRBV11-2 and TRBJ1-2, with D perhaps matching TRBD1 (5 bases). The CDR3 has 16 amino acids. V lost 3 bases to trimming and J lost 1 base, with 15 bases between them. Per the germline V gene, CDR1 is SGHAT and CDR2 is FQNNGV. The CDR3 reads CASSLRDVSFNYGYTF. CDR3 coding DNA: TGTGCCAGCAGCTTGAGGGACGTGAGTTTTAACTATGGCTACACCTTC. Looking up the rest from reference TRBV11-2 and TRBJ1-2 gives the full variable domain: EAGVAQSPRYKIIEKRQSVAFWCNPISGHATLYWYQQILGQGPKLLIQFQNNGVVDDSQLPKDRFSAERLKGVDSTLKIQPAKLEDSAVYLCASSLRDVSFNYGYTFGSGTRLTVV.

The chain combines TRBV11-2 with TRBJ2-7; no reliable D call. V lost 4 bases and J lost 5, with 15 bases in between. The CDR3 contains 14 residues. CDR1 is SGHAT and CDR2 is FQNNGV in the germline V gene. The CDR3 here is CASSSIGFVNEQYF. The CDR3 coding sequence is TGTGCCAGCAGCTCTATTGGGTTCGTTAACGAGCAGTACTTC.

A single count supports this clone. The CDR3 nucleotides read TGTGCCAGCAGCTCACGGACAGGGGGAGGCACCGGGGAGCTGTTTTTT. As protein: CASSSRTGGGTGELFF. This sequence joins TRBV5-4 and TRBJ2-2, with 10 positions matching TRBD1. Germline V gene data show CDR1 as SGHNT and CDR2 as YYREEE (reference sequence). The CDR3 contains 16 residues. The trim removed 3 bases at V and 4 bases at J, leaving 6 bases unmatched.

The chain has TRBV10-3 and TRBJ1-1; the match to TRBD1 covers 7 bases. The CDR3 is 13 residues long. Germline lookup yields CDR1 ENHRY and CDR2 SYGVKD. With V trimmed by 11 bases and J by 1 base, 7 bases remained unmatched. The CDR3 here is CASRRTGNTEAFF. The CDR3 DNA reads TGTGCCTCGAGGAGGACAGGGAACACTGAAGCTTTCTTT.

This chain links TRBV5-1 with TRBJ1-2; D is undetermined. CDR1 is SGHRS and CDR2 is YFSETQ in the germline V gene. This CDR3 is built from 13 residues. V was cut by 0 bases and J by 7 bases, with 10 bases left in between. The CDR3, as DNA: TGCGCCAGCAGCTTGGGAGACGTCTTTGGCTACACCTTC. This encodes CASSLGDVFGYTF.

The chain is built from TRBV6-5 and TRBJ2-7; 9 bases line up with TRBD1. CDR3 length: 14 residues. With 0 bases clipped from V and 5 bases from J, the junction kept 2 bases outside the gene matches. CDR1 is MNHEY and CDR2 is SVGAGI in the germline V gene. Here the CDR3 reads CASSYSGTGNEQYF. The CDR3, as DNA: TGTGCCAGCAGTTACTCCGGGACAGGGAACGAGCAGTACTTC.

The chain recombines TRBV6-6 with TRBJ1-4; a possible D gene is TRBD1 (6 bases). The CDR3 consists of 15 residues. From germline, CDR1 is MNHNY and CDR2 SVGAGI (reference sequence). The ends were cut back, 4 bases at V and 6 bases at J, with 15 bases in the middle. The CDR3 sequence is CASSSPQGRDEKLFF. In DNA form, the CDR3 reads TGTGCCAGCAGTTCCCCACAGGGTCGGGATGAAAAACTGTTTTTT.